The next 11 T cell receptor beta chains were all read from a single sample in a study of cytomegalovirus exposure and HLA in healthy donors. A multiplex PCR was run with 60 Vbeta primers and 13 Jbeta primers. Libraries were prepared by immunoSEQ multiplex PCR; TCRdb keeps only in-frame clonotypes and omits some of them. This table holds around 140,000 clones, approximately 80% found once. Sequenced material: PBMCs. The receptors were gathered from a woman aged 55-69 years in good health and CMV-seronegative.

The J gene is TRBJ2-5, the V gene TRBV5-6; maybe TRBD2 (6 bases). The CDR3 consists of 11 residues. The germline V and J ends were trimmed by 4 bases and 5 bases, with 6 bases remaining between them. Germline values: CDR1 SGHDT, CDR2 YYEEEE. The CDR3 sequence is CASSRGETQYF. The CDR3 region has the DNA TGTGCCAGCAGCCGGGGGGAGACCCAGTACTTC.

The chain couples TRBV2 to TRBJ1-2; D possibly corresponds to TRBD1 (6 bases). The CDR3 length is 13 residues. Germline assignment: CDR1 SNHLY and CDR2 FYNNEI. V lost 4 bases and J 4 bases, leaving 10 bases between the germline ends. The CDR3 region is CASSGEQGYGYTF. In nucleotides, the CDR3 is TGTGCCAGCAGTGGCGAACAGGGCTATGGCTACACCTTC.

The CDR3 DNA reads as TGTGCCAGCATAGAGAGTGAAGCTTTCTTT. Its protein is CASIESEAFF. This rearrangement joins TRBV28 to TRBJ1-1; D ambiguous. The V gene lost 7 bases and the J gene lost 7 bases, with 7 bases spanning the gap. This CDR3 is built from 10 residues. CDR1 MDHEN and CDR2 SYDVKM come from the germline V gene. Looking up the rest from reference TRBV28 and TRBJ1-1 gives the full variable domain: DVKVTQSSRYLVKRTGEKVFLECVQDMDHENMFWYRQDPGLGLRLIYFSYDVKMKEKGDIPEGYSVSREKKERFSLILESASTNQTSMYLCASIESEAFFGQGTRLTVV.

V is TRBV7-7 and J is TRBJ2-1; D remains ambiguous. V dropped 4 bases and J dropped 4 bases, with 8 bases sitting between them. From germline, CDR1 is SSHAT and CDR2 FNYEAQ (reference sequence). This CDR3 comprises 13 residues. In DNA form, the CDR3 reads TGTGCCAGCAGCTCCACCGGTTACAATGAGCAGTTCTTC. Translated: CASSSTGYNEQFF. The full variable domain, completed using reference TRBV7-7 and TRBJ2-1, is GAGVSQSPRYKVTKRGQDVTLRCDPISSHATLYWYQQALGQGPEFLTYFNYEAQPDKSGLPSDRFSAERPEGSISTLTIQRTEQRDSAMYRCASSSTGYNEQFFGPGTRLTVL.

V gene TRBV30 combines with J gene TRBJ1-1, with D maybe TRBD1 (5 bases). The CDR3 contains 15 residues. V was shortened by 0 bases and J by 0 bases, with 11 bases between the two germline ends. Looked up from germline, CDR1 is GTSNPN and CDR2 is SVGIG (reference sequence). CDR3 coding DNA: TGTGCCTGGAGTGTACGGACACGTATGAACACTGAAGCTTTCTTT. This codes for CAWSVRTRMNTEAFF.

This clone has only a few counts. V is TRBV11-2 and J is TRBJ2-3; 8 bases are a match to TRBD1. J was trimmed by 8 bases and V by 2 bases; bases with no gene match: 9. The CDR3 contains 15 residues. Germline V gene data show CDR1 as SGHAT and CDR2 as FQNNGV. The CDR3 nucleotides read TGTGCCAGCAGCTTACCACAGGGGGGCACAAGTACGCAGTATTTT. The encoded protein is CASSLPQGGTSTQYF. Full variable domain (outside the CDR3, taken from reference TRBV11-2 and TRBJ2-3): EAGVAQSPRYKIIEKRQSVAFWCNPISGHATLYWYQQILGQGPKLLIQFQNNGVVDDSQLPKDRFSAERLKGVDSTLKIQPAKLEDSAVYLCASSLPQGGTSTQYFGPGTRLTVL.

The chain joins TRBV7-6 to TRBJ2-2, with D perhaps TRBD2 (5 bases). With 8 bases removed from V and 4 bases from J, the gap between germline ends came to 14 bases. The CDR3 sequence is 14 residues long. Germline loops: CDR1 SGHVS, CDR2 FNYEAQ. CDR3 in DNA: TGTGCCAGCCGCGCTCTCCGGGGCACCGGGGAGCTGTTTTTT. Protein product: CASRALRGTGELFF. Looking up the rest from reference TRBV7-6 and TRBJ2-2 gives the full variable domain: GAGVSQSPRYKVTKRGQDVALRCDPISGHVSLYWYRQALGQGPEFLTYFNYEAQQDKSGLPNDRFSAERPEGSISTLTIQRTEQRDSAMYRCASRALRGTGELFFGEGSRLTVL.

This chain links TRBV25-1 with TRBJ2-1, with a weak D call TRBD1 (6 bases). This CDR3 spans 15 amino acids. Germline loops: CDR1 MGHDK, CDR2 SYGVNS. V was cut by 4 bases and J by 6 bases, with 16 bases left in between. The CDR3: CASSGTAQAVNEQFF. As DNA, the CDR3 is TGTGCCAGCAGTGGGACAGCCCAGGCAGTCAATGAGCAGTTCTTC.

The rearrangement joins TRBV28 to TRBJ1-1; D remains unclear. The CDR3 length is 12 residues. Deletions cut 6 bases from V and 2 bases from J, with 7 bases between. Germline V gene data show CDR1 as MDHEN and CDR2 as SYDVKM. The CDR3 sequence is CASRERNTEAFF. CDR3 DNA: TGTGCCAGCAGGGAGAGAAACACTGAAGCTTTCTTT. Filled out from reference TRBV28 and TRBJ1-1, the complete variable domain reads DVKVTQSSRYLVKRTGEKVFLECVQDMDHENMFWYRQDPGLGLRLIYFSYDVKMKEKGDIPEGYSVSREKKERFSLILESASTNQTSMYLCASRERNTEAFFGQGTRLTVV.

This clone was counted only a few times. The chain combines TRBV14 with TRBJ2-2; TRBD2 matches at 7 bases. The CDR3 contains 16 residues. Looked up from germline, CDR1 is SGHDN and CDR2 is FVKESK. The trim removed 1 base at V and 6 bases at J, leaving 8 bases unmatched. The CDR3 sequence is CASSQGSPGGSGELFF. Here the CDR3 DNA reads TGTGCCAGCAGCCAAGGATCCCCGGGGGGTTCCGGGGAGCTGTTTTTT.

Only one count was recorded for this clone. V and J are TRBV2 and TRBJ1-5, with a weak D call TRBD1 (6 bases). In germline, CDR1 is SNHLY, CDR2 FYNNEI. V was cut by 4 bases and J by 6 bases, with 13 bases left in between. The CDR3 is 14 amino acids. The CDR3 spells CASSGAGVSQPQHF. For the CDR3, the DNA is TGTGCCAGCAGTGGGGCAGGGGTAAGTCAGCCCCAGCATTTT.